This T cell receptor (beta chain) was sequenced in a study of CD8+CD57+ T cells in acquired aplastic anemia. Researchers used genomic DNA as the template to profile TCR beta VDJ and CDR3. TCRdb analysed the reads with MiXCR anew, one entry per CDR3 protein. The sample shows around 250,000 distinct CDR3 sequences, 55% to 65% of them seen only once. CDR3 size: 13 residues. V was pared by 0 bases and J by 7 bases, with 7 bases between. In germline, CDR1 is ENHRY, CDR2 SYGVKD. This sequence originates from a human donor with severe aplastic anemia or a healthy control (not recorded which). The J gene is TRBJ1-5, the V gene TRBV10-3, with D uncertain. Sequenced sample: sorted CD4+, CD8+, or CD8+CD57+ T cells (not recorded which) from PBMCs. The CDR3 nucleotides are TGTGCCATCAGTGAGTCTGCCGACCAGCCCCAGCATTTT. As protein: CAISESADQPQHF.